This TCR beta chain originates from a study of blood T cell repertoires in COVID-19. Profiling relied on immunoSEQ multiplex PCR, and the TCRdb table lists in-frame clones only, not all of them. This sample has around 8,300 clones, with 70% to 90% found just once. The CDR3 length is 14 residues. Trimming at V came to 5 bases and at J to 4 bases, leaving 3 bases not matched to a gene. Germline CDR1 reads SEHNR; CDR2 reads FQNEAQ (reference sequence). This TCR was sampled from a human donor in a cohort sampled during active COVID-19. Sample: peripheral blood. V gene TRBV7-9 combines with J gene TRBJ2-4; the match to TRBD1 covers 9 bases. The CDR3 DNA reads as TGTGCCAGCAGCGGAGGGACAGGGAAAAACATTCAGTACTTC. Its protein product is CASSGGTGKNIQYF. Full variable domain (missing parts from reference TRBV7-9 and TRBJ2-4): DTGVSQNPRHKITKRGQNVTFRCDPISEHNRLYWYRQTLGQGPEFLTYFQNEAQLEKSRLLSDRFSAERPKGSFSTLEIQRTEQGDSAMYLCASSGGTGKNIQYFGAGTRLSVL.